This T cell receptor beta chain is from a study of cytomegalovirus exposure and HLA in healthy donors. Across the study: The use of the same platform for the 95 to 150 validation repertoires and the 600 to 700 first-cohort repertoires was reported by a later analysis. Study observations and caveats: Testing in vitro showed a few CMV-associated chains specific for CMV antigens. The study put under 200 TCR beta chains on its list as cytomegalovirus-associated.

As for this clone: Its antigen is unknown.

J was trimmed by 0 bases and V by 4 bases; bases with no gene match: 4. This CDR3 contains 16 residues. Sequenced by immunoSEQ multiplex PCR; TCRdb stores in-frame clones only, minus some. The data show 150,000 to 200,000 clones, around 84% seen once. The donors were part of the validation cohort of 120 subjects. That cohort was separate from the first cohort, which comprised about 670 subjects. The chain combines TRBV23-1 with TRBJ2-2; 8 nucleotides agree with TRBD2. TRBV23-1 is an ORF for which the function is uncertain. This clonotype was sampled from a man in his late teens or twenties in good health and CMV-seropositive. Sequenced: PBMCs. In nucleotides, the CDR3 is TGCGCCAGCAGTCTGCCTAGCGGGTCGAACACCGGGGAGCTGTTTTTT. This gives the protein CASSLPSGSNTGELFF.